Below, one T cell receptor (beta chain) is given with its context. This clonotype was seen a few times. Its antigen target is currently unknown. Nothing much larger sits one base from this clone, and base qualities are not available. From the cysteine up to the phenylalanine, the CDR3 has a length of 12 residues. CDR3 DNA only is kept here, 36 bases in frame from base 1. Relative to germline, V is 4 bases shorter and J is 2 bases shorter, with 6 bases between their ends. As encoded in the germline V gene (reference sequence), CDR1 is DFQATT while CDR2 is SNEGSKA. This entry belongs to a study of blood T cells in healthy people across ages (dated by TCRdb to between 2014 and 2017). Looking at the study overall: Template switching captured roughly one uniquely barcoded TCR beta cDNA molecule per two T cells in model experiments. The study measured age-related changes in TCR beta repertoire diversity using deep sequencing normalized with unique cDNA molecular identifiers. The donors were divided into four age groups: young (average 16 years), middle-aged (approximately 39), aged (roughly 60) and long-lived (around 87). To avoid experimental bias, donors of different ages were spread randomly across the sequencing lanes. Using the same blood draw, the study looked at two additional independent replicas of 1 million unique cDNA reads for two donors, one aged 18 to 30 and the other aged 80 or older. Beyond this particular receptor, the publication reports: Observed TCR beta diversity correlated strongly with the percentage of naive T cells measured by flow cytometry. Observed TCR beta diversity per million T cells fell roughly linearly with age, and a significant reduction was already apparent by age approximately 40. Total diversity estimates from one million sequenced T cells were considered lower bounds and underestimates. Conclusive comparison of naive and antigen-experienced compartments was prevented by the profiling of bulk unsorted PBMCs. The CMV infection status of donors was not known, potentially confounding age-related changes in expanded clonotypes. Compared with the aged group, the long-lived group had more naive CD4+ T cells, fewer expanded clones and increased TCR diversity, suggesting age selection.

Donors were about 36 systemically healthy Caucasian individuals from Russia aged roughly 6 to 100 years. About 10 milliliters of peripheral blood were collected from each donor into EDTA-treated Vacutainer tubes. Ficoll-Paque density-gradient centrifugation was used to isolate PBMCs, with at least 6.5 million obtained per sample. Total RNA, at least 5 micrograms per sample, was extracted from PBMCs with Trizol reagent. For every donor, flow cytometry on a PBMC aliquot measured the percentage of naive CD45RAhigh/CD27high T cells. The library was obtained by 5' RACE. The sequencing machine was an Illumina HiSeq 2500. A second about 6 to 11 cycle PCR used a sample-barcoded 5' primer and a J-beta primer mix. A unique molecular identifier was introduced onto each TCR beta cDNA molecule by a template-switch 5' adaptor carrying 12 random nucleotides. At least 2.5 million CDR3-containing paired-end reads were obtained from each sample. First-strand cDNA was synthesized from all RNA with the Mint cDNA synthesis kit, primed by a TRBC-specific oligonucleotide. All cDNA was treated with uracil-DNA glycosylase and then went through a first 18-cycle PCR with the universal primers M1SS and BC2_uni_R. The study's own analysis went as follows. Normalization of each sample was performed by random selection of 1 million high-quality reads, each carrying a distinct molecular identifier. Instead of being binned into consensus sequences, reads that shared molecular identifiers were thrown out. MiTCR, with a Q25 quality threshold and the strictest error-elimination algorithm, was used for CDR3 identification, clonotype clustering and error correction. Lower-bound total TCR beta diversity was estimated with a nonparametric unseen species model using Euler transformation. Using fastp trimming at Q25 and MiXCR clonotype assembly, TCRdb reanalyzed the public sequencing data and kept in-frame beta chains. Entries are consolidated by CDR3 protein sequence, retaining the most common genes and DNA. TCRdb, rather than the study authors, made the V and J calls. Recorded for this sample are more than 800,000 distinct CDR3 sequences; about 28% of them occurred a single time. The top ten clones comprise approximately 15% of the sample.

Sequenced sample: blood. The receptor chain draws on TRBV20-1 and TRBJ1-5; the D gene cannot be named for sure. This TCR derives from an elderly woman in good health. The DNA is TGCAGTGCTAATATACGCAATCAGCCCCAGCATTTT. Translated, this is CSANIRNQPQHF.